Listed here are 2 T cell receptor beta chains from one sample, sequenced in a study of blood T cells in healthy people across ages. Primed by a sample-barcoded 5' primer and a J-beta primer mix, a second PCR proceeded for about 6 to 11 cycles. TCRdb recomputed calls from the 5' RACE reads with MiXCR, one row per CDR3 protein. The sample lists fewer than 950,000 distinct CDR3 sequences; around 36% were seen once. The sequenced material came from blood. These receptors were taken from a man between 18 and 35 years old in good health.

DNA for the CDR3: TGTGCCAGCAGCAACCGGGACGGAAAGTATGGCTACACCTTC. This sequence encodes CASSNRDGKYGYTF. The chain has TRBV7-9 and TRBJ1-2; weak D call: TRBD1 (5 bases). Germline lookup yields CDR1 SEHNR and CDR2 FQNEAQ (reference sequence). Trimming stripped 5 bases from V and 5 bases from J, with 15 bases between. This CDR3 region has 14 residues.

The chain couples TRBV20-1 to TRBJ2-7, with D unresolved. The germline V gene encodes CDR1 DFQATT and CDR2 SNEGSKA (reference sequence). V was clipped by 6 bases and J by 2 bases, with 11 bases between them. The CDR3 runs to 12 residues. CDR3 coding DNA: TGCAGTGCCCGCGGAGCGCCCTACGAGCAGTACTTC. As protein: CSARGAPYEQYF.